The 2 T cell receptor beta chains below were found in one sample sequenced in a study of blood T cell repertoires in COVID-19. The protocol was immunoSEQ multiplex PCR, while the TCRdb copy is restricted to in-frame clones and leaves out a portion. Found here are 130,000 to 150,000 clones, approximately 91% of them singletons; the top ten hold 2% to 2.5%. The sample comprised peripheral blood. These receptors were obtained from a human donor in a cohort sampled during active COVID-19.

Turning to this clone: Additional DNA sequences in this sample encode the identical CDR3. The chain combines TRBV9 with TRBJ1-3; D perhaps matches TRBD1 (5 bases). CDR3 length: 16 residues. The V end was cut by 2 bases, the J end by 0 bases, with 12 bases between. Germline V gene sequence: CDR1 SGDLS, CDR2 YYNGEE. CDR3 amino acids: CASSVLPQGSGNTIYF. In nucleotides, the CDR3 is TGTGCCAGCAGCGTCCTACCCCAGGGCTCTGGAAACACCATATATTTT.

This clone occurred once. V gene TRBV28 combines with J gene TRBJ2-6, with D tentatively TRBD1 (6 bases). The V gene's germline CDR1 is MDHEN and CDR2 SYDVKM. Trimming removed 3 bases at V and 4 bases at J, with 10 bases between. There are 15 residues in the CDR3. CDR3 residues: CASSFAGQGANVLTF. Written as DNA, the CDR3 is TGTGCCAGCAGTTTCGCCGGACAGGGGGCCAACGTCCTGACTTTC.